The clone carrying this T cell receptor (beta chain) was seen a single time. The data were obtained in a study of cytomegalovirus exposure and HLA in healthy donors. Germline CDR1 is SGHRS and CDR2 is YFSETQ. This CDR3 is 14 amino acids long. V dropped 5 bases and J dropped 4 bases, with 14 bases sitting between them. Some clones are missing from TCRdb's copy, which holds only in-frame ones; the method was immunoSEQ multiplex PCR. This table has over 150,000 clones, 86% appearing once. This sequence was found in a young man in good health and CMV-seropositive. The V call is TRBV5-1, the J call TRBJ2-3; D is perhaps TRBD2 (6 bases). Sequenced: PBMCs. The chain's CDR3 is CASRGSGGSDTQYF. The CDR3 DNA reads TGCGCCAGCAGAGGTAGCGGCGGTTCAGATACGCAGTATTTT.